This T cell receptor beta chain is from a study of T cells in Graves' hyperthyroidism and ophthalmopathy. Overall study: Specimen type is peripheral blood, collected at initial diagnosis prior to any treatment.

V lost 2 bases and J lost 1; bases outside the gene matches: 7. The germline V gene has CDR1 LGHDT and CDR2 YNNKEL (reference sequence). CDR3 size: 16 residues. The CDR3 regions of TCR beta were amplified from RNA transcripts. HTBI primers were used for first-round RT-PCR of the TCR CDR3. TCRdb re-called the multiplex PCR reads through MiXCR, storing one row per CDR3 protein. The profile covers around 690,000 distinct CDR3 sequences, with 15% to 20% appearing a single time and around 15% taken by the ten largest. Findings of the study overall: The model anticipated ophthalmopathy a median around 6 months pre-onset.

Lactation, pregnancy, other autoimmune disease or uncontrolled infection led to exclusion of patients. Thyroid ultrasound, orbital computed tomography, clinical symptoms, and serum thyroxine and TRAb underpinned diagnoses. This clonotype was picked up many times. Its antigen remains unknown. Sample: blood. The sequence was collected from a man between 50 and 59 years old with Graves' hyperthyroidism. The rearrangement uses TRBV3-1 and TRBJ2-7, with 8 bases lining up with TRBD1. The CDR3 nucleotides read TGTGCCAGCAGCCAAAAAGGGACAGGACTGTCCTACGAGCAGTACTTC. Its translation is CASSQKGTGLSYEQYF.